This TCR beta chain derives from a study of human T cells and chemical hapten exposure. TCRdb independently ran MiXCR on the RACE reads; one entry per CDR3 protein. Among approximately 90,000 distinct CDR3 sequences listed, about 28% were seen once. Specified time point: patch test 3, about 24 weeks after DPC sensitization. As to treatment: therapeutic diphenylcyclopropenone sensitization with weekly scalp DPC. The CDR3 covers 14 residues. Trimming removed 0 bases from V and 7 bases from J, with 11 bases in between. Germline lookup yields CDR1 SGDLS and CDR2 YYNGEE. The clonotype originates from a man aged 35-49 years with alopecia areata. Some clones in this sample may be carry-over from other donors' samples. V and J are TRBV9 and TRBJ1-5; tentatively, D is TRBD1 (6 bases). The sample was whole blood, taken in connection with sensitization to the hapten diphenylcyclopropenone (DPC). CDR3 amino acids: CASSVGTAGQPQHF. CDR3 in DNA: TGTGCCAGCAGCGTAGGGACAGCGGGCCAGCCCCAGCATTTT.